Presented here are 17 T cell receptor beta chains from one specimen sequenced in a study of control samples from healthy donors and cancer patients. Only in-frame clones appear in the TCRdb table, and some are missing; sequencing was by immunoSEQ multiplex PCR. The table includes roughly 130,000 clones, more than 85% detected once. The sample was PBMCs. These receptors originate from a man between 50 and 59 years old with head and neck cancer.

The V call is TRBV4-2, the J call TRBJ2-3; 7 nucleotides line up with TRBD1. The junction had 9 bases not matched to a gene; V was cut back by 0 bases and J by 3 bases. The CDR3 consists of 17 residues. CDR1 LGHNA and CDR2 YNFKEQ come from the germline V gene. The CDR3 DNA follows: TGTGCCAGCAGCCAAGATAAGAGGGGACAGCATACAGATACGCAGTATTTT. Its protein product is CASSQDKRGQHTDTQYF.

V usage is TRBV7-9 and J usage is TRBJ2-1; D call uncertain. Germline-derived CDR1 and CDR2 are SEHNR and FQNEAQ (reference sequence). This CDR3 contains 12 residues. Trimming removed 2 bases from V and 9 bases from J, with 8 bases in between. This chain's CDR3 is CASSLNGPEQFF. The CDR3 DNA reads as TGTGCCAGCAGCTTAAACGGGCCTGAGCAGTTCTTC. The entire variable domain, with the rest obtained from reference TRBV7-9 and TRBJ2-1, is as follows: DTGVSQNPRHKITKRGQNVTFRCDPISEHNRLYWYRQTLGQGPEFLTYFQNEAQLEKSRLLSDRFSAERPKGSFSTLEIQRTEQGDSAMYLCASSLNGPEQFFGPGTRLTVL.

The J gene is TRBJ1-1, the V gene TRBV7-9; a possible D gene is TRBD1 (6 bases). From germline, CDR1 is SEHNR and CDR2 FQNEAQ (reference sequence). The ends were cut back, 5 bases at V and 3 bases at J, with 10 bases in the middle. This CDR3 is 13 amino acids long. For the CDR3, the DNA is TGTGCCAGCAGCCCGACAGGCTACACTGAAGCTTTCTTT. Translating it yields CASSPTGYTEAFF.

The chain has TRBV6-6 and TRBJ1-6; no reliable D call. The length of the CDR3 is 14 residues. Germline CDR1 is MNHNY and CDR2 is SVGAGI (reference sequence). Trimming stripped 5 bases from V and 7 bases from J, with 12 bases between. CDR3 sequence reads: CASSGGPNNSPLHF. The CDR3, as DNA: TGTGCCAGCAGTGGTGGACCGAACAATTCACCCCTCCACTTT.

V gene TRBV11-1 combines with J gene TRBJ1-2; weak D call: TRBD1 (6 bases). The CDR3 runs to 15 residues. V lost 1 base and J lost 5, with 14 bases in between. CDR1 and CDR2 (germline): SGHAT, FQDESV (reference sequence). CDR3 amino acids: CASSLEGVQRYGYTF. CDR3 DNA sequence: TGTGCCAGCAGCTTAGAGGGGGTACAGCGATATGGCTACACCTTC. Full variable domain (remainder filled in from reference TRBV11-1 and TRBJ1-2): EAEVAQSPRYKITEKSQAVAFWCDPISGHATLYWYRQILGQGPELLVQFQDESVVDDSQLPKDRFSAERLKGVDSTLKIQPAELGDSAMYLCASSLEGVQRYGYTFGSGTRLTVV.

A remark on this clone: One end of the junction is discordant with germline, which a read error may explain. The chain has TRBV6-5 and TRBJ1-6; the D gene is possibly TRBD1 (6 bases). The CDR3 has 13 residues. CDR1 and CDR2 (germline): MNHEY, SVGAGI. DNA of the CDR3: TGTGCCAGCAGTGACTCAGGGGATTCACCCCTCCACTTT. It yields the protein CASSDSGDSPLHF.

The chain carries TRBV4-3 and TRBJ1-2; D might be TRBD1 (6 bases). Germline V CDR1 and CDR2: LGHNA, YSLEER. The V and J ends lost 3 bases and 4 bases respectively, with 12 bases between them. CDR3 length equals 14 residues. The CDR3 region has the DNA TGCGCCAGCAGCCAGGACAGCAAGGGCTATGGCTACACCTTC. Protein product: CASSQDSKGYGYTF.

The chain uses TRBV9 and TRBJ1-5; D may be TRBD1 (6 bases). Looked up from germline, CDR1 is SGDLS and CDR2 is YYNGEE. Trimming pared 4 bases from V and 6 bases from J, leaving 11 bases between. The CDR3 has 13 amino acids. In nucleotides, the CDR3 is TGTGCCAGCAGCTCAGGGGTAGGTCAGCCCCAGCATTTT. Residues: CASSSGVGQPQHF.

The chain employs TRBV5-1 and TRBJ1-4; D may be TRBD1 (5 bases). Germline V gene sequence: CDR1 SGHRS, CDR2 YFSETQ. The germline V and J ends were trimmed by 4 bases and 5 bases, with 12 bases remaining between them. The length of the CDR3 is 14 residues. The CDR3 sequence: CASSPAGGNEKLFF. CDR3 DNA sequence: TGCGCCAGCAGCCCGGCCGGGGGGAATGAAAAACTGTTTTTT.

The CDR3 sequence is CASSFDRTVNTEAFF. DNA of the CDR3: TGTGCCAGCAGCTTTGATAGGACAGTGAACACTGAAGCTTTCTTT. This chain connects TRBV12-1 to TRBJ1-1; the table names TRBD1, a call not compared with the DNA. TRBV12-1 has pseudogene status. The CDR3 consists of 15 residues.

This chain uses TRBV10-1 with TRBJ1-2, with D unresolved. This CDR3 is built from 14 residues. V dropped 8 bases and J dropped 4 bases, with 17 bases sitting between them. CDR1 is WNHNN, CDR2 SYGVQD, per germline (reference sequence). DNA of the CDR3: TGCGCCAGCGTAGGCCTGCAGATGGGCTATGGCTACACCTTC. Its translation: CASVGLQMGYGYTF.

By sample fraction, this clone is medium-sized (0.01 to 0.1%). The genes are TRBV10-2 and TRBJ1-6; 8 positions agree with TRBD1. J gave up 8 bases and V 6 bases, and 12 bases lay outside the gene matches. The CDR3 loop spans 16 amino acids. CDR1 WSHSY and CDR2 SAAADI come from the germline V gene. As DNA, the CDR3 is TGCGCCAGCAGGGACAGAATGACAGGGGAGTATTCACCCCTCCACTTT. Protein product: CASRDRMTGEYSPLHF.

This chain links TRBV6-1 with TRBJ1-2; TRBD1 matches 11 bases. With V trimmed by 0 bases and J by 4 bases, 4 bases remained unmatched. Germline V lookup: CDR1 MNHNS, CDR2 SASEGT. The CDR3 is 16 residues long. The CDR3 DNA sequence: TGTGCCAGCAGTGAAGCTGGGGACAGGGGGGTCTATGGCTACACCTTC. Its translation is CASSEAGDRGVYGYTF.

This chain joins TRBV28 and TRBJ1-5; 8 bases are a match to TRBD1. There are 14 residues in the CDR3. After removal of 5 bases from V and 6 bases from J, the junction contained 6 bases not matched to a gene. Germline V lookup: CDR1 MDHEN, CDR2 SYDVKM. This chain's CDR3 is CASSQRTGFQPQHF. Written as DNA, the CDR3 is TGTGCCAGCAGTCAACGGACAGGGTTTCAGCCCCAGCATTTT.

The chain has TRBV4-2 and TRBJ2-5; 9 bases are shared with TRBD2. There are 18 residues in the CDR3. Trimming took 4 bases from V and 1 from J; bases not matched to a gene: 13. CDR1 and CDR2 (germline): LGHNA, YNFKEQ. CDR3 sequence: CASSPGTSSLRGQETQYF. CDR3 bases: TGTGCCAGCAGCCCCGGGACTAGCTCTCTTCGGGGCCAAGAGACCCAGTACTTC.

This clone was counted a few times. The CDR3 reads CASSLQGPGELFF. CDR3 bases: TGCGCCAGCAGTTTACAGGGTCCCGGGGAGCTGTTTTTT. The V gene is TRBV10-1, the J gene TRBJ2-2; D possibly corresponds to TRBD1 (6 bases). Germline V CDR1 and CDR2: WNHNN, SYGVQD (reference sequence). There are 13 residues in the CDR3. Trimming removed 5 bases at V and 6 bases at J, with 10 bases between.

This clone was seen only a few times. The chain has TRBV1 and TRBJ1-4; TRBD1 is the table's D call and was not checked against the DNA. TRBV1 is a listed pseudogene. This CDR3 region has 21 residues. CDR3 region: CTSSQNSWDRHKAGDNEKLFF. The DNA of the CDR3 is TGCACCAGCAGCCAAAACTCATGGGACAGGCACAAAGCTGGGGATAATGAAAAACTGTTTTTT.